Each of the 4 T cell receptor beta chains below was sequenced from the same sample in a study of T-cell reconstitution after alpha-beta-depleted transplantation in children. Using unique molecular identifiers, the investigators prepared the TCRbeta library. A single record per CDR3 protein comes from TCRdb applying MiXCR to the PCR reads. The data show approximately 350,000 distinct CDR3 sequences, with about 14% seen just once and about 4.5% held by the top ten. The sample consisted of PBMCs, taken from the stem cell graft. These receptors were taken from a human donor who donated a stem cell graft to a child with Fanconi anemia.

In its sample, this clonotype was seen a few times. V is TRBV7-2 and J is TRBJ2-2; 7 bases match TRBD2. Germline trimming cut 5 bases from V and 7 bases from J; bases unmatched to any gene: 10. The CDR3 is made up of 15 amino acids. Germline assignment: CDR1 SGHTA and CDR2 FQGNSA. CDR3 coding DNA: TGTGCCAGCAGCCCCTGGGAGGGGAGGGGCGGGGAGCTGTTTTTT. Translation gives CASSPWEGRGGELFF.

The sample holds a few counts of this clonotype. The V and J genes are TRBV6-1 and TRBJ1-1, with D maybe TRBD1 (5 bases). Trimming shortened V by 5 bases and J by 3 bases, and 13 bases separated the two germline ends. From germline, CDR1 is MNHNS and CDR2 SASEGT. CDR3 length: 14 amino acids. The CDR3 region is CASSPGGSYTEAFF. The CDR3 DNA sequence: TGTGCCAGCAGTCCCGGGGGGAGTTACACTGAAGCTTTCTTT.

There are a few counts of this clonotype. The chain combines TRBV7-9 with TRBJ2-3, with a tentative D call TRBD1 (6 bases). Trimming left V 3 bases short and J 3 bases short, with 7 bases between. Germline lookup yields CDR1 SEHNR and CDR2 FQNEAQ (reference sequence). The CDR3 is 13 residues long. CDR3 nucleotide sequence: TGTGCCAGCAGCTTCGGACAGACAGATACGCAGTATTTT. Encoded protein: CASSFGQTDTQYF.

This clonotype has just one count. A much larger clone lies a single base off, so this may be a read error. The V gene is TRBV10-2, the J gene TRBJ2-3; 8 bases align to TRBD1. Germline V gene data show CDR1 as WSHSY and CDR2 as SAAADI. This CDR3 is built from 13 residues. V shed 7 bases and J 4 bases; nucleotides not matched to a gene: 4. The CDR3 protein is CASTTGDADTQYF. Written as DNA, the CDR3 is TGCGCCAGCACGACAGGGGACGCAGATACGCAGTATTTT.